These 17 T cell receptor delta chains came from one sample sequenced in a study of γδ T cells in repeated Plasmodium falciparum infection. Gammadelta T cells were flow-sorted from PBMC into Vgamma9/Vdelta2+ and Vdelta2-negative populations for bulk analysis. TCRdb reprocessed the multiplex PCR reads through CATT. Of approximately 60,000 delta-chain clones listed, 1.5% to 2% were seen once; the top ten hold roughly 15%. The sequenced sample was gamma-delta T cells from blood. These receptors all stem from a pool of human donors (malaria-infected and uninfected, not separated).

The table lists this clone with a few counts. The protein that TCRdb holds for this DNA derives from a much larger clone and differs from the translated DNA at residue 18, which likely indicates a read error; the protein shown here is translated from the DNA. The chain couples TRDV1 to TRDJ1, with 11 positions matching TRDD3. Germline CDR1 and CDR2: TSWWSYY and QGS. The CDR3 runs to 21 residues. CDR3 region: CALERVWGIQARGAYTDELIF. Written as DNA, the CDR3 is TGTGCTCTTGAACGAGTCTGGGGGATACAGGCCCGAGGGGCTTACACCGATGAACTCATCTTT.

This clone was detected many times. The amino acid sequence in TCRdb belongs to a much larger clone and departs from this DNA's translation at residue 15, likely a sequencing read error; the sequence shown is translated from the DNA. J is TRDJ1 and V is TRDV1; 9 nucleotides match TRDD3. The germline CDR1 and CDR2 sequences are TSWWSYY and QGS. The CDR3 has 16 residues. The CDR3 DNA follows: TGTGCTCTTGGGGAACTTTCGGCTGGGGGATCCTCTAAACTCACCTTT. This gives the protein CALGELSAGGSSKLTF.

Here the CDR3 DNA reads TGTGCTCTTGGGGAACCACGGGTGGGGATACCAAAACTCATCTTT. This gives the protein CALGEPRVGIPKLIF. The chain recombines TRDV1 with TRDJ1; 8 nucleotides line up with TRDD3. The J gene, absent from TCRdb, was called here by matching the DNA to germline. V lost 1 base to trimming and J lost 8 bases; unmatched junction nucleotides: 9. Per germline, CDR1 TSWWSYY and CDR2 QGS. The CDR3 spans 15 residues.

This clone was seen only a few times. TCRdb assigns this DNA the protein of a much larger clone, which departs from its translation at residue 15; this likely reflects a read error, and the protein shown comes from translating the DNA. The V and J genes are TRDV1 and TRDJ1; D perhaps matches TRDD3 (6 bases). CDR3 length equals 21 residues. Germline CDR1 reads TSWWSYY; CDR2 reads QGS. V dropped 2 bases and J dropped 1 base, with 29 bases sitting between them. DNA of the CDR3: TGTGCTCTTGGGGAATCTTTTCCCAACCGGTGGCTGGGGAGATGCACCGATAAACTCATCTTT. Residues: CALGESFPNRWLGRCTDKLIF.

A note on this clone: This is likely an artifact of a read error, given a far larger clone one base away. Other DNA sequences from this sample encode an identical CDR3 as well. This sequence joins TRDV1 and TRDJ1; 10 bases agree with TRDD3. The J gene is absent in TCRdb and was assigned here via DNA matching to germline. The V segment lost 2 bases and the J segment 4 bases; nucleotides outside the gene matches: 37. Germline loops: CDR1 TSWWSYY, CDR2 QGS. The CDR3 has 26 amino acids. Written as DNA, the CDR3 is TGTGCTCTTGGGGAAAACGTTCGTTCCTTCCCCTTTACCTATCTTCACTGGGGGATCGGGTTCGATAAACTCATCTTT. It translates to CALGENVRSFPFTYLHWGIGFDKLIF.

In the case of this clone: A far larger clone is one nucleotide away, so this likely arose from a read error. Within the sample, other DNA sequences also encode this same CDR3. The rearrangement joins TRDV1 to TRDJ1, with TRDD3 matching over 10 bases. Because TCRdb records no J gene, it was assigned here through a match of the DNA to germline. The CDR3 sequence is 21 residues long. Germline values: CDR1 TSWWSYY, CDR2 QGS. CDR3 DNA: TGTGCTCTTGGGGCCCCCCCCGCTGAGTACTGGGGGATGTCTTACACCGACAAACTCATCTTT. As protein: CALGAPPAEYWGMSYTDKLIF.

Note on this clone: The TCRdb protein, from a much larger clone, departs from this DNA's translation at residue 16, likely by read error; the protein shown derives from the DNA. Here the CDR3 reads CALGELLEFVSGWSGESYTDKLIF. The CDR3 bases are TGTGCTCTTGGGGAACTATTGGAGTTTGTGTCCGGGTGGTCTGGGGAATCCTACACCGATAAACTCATCTTT. This chain joins TRDV1 and TRDJ1, with D maybe TRDD3 (6 bases). The J gene, not given by TCRdb, was assigned here from a germline match of the nucleotide sequence. CDR1 is TSWWSYY and CDR2 is QGS in the germline V gene. The CDR3 has 24 amino acids. Deletions cut 0 bases from V and 0 bases from J, with 35 bases between.

As to this clone: The protein held in TCRdb is that of a much larger clone and does not match this DNA's translation at residue 8, likely because of a read error; the protein shown is translated from the DNA. The V gene is TRDV1, the J gene TRDJ1; 10 nucleotides align to TRDD3. The J gene was not available in TCRdb and was assigned here by matching the DNA to germline segments. This CDR3 is built from 22 residues. With V trimmed by 1 base and J by 0 bases, 20 bases remained unmatched. The germline V gene has CDR1 TSWWSYY and CDR2 QGS. Written as DNA, the CDR3 is TGTGCTCTTGGGGAACCTTCCCTCCGAACCCTAACTGGGGGATCGTACACCGATAAACTCATCTTT. It specifies CALGEPSLRTLTGGSYTDKLIF.

This clone came up a few times. TCRdb shows a much larger clone's protein in place of this DNA's translation, and the two differ at residue 16, likely through a read error; the protein shown is translated from the DNA. The chain couples TRDV1 to TRDJ1, with TRDD3 matching over 10 bases. The J gene, not given by TCRdb, was assigned here from a germline match of the nucleotide sequence. There are 23 residues in the CDR3. With V trimmed by 4 bases and J by 1 base, 27 bases remained unmatched. Germline CDR1 is TSWWSYY and CDR2 is QGS. This chain's CDR3 is CALGVLPGPRKPTGGSFTDKLIF. The CDR3 DNA sequence: TGTGCTCTTGGGGTCCTACCGGGTCCACGTAAACCCACTGGGGGATCATTCACCGATAAACTCATCTTT.

This clone was observed a handful of times. This DNA's translation differs at residue 10 from TCRdb's protein, which comes from a much larger clone; a read error is likely, and the protein shown is translated from the DNA. V gene TRDV1 combines with J gene TRDJ1; TRDD3 matches 11 bases. The J gene comes from matching the DNA to germline here; TCRdb lacks it. Germline V lookup: CDR1 TSWWSYY, CDR2 QGS. V lost 4 bases, J lost 0 bases, and 31 bases stayed unmatched. The length of the CDR3 is 25 residues. CDR3 sequence (DNA): TGTGCTCTTGGGGCCCCGCGTCGAGAATATTCCTACCAACTGGGGGATAACTCGTACACCGATAAACTCATCTTT. It yields the protein CALGAPRREYSYQLGDNSYTDKLIF.

This clone was detected many times. This likely traces to a read error, being one base from a far larger clone. The sample contains more than one DNA sequence encoding this CDR3. The V gene is TRDV2, the J gene TRDJ1; 9 bases map to TRDD3. Germline lookup yields CDR1 GEAIGNYY and CDR2 EKD. This CDR3 is 16 amino acids long. The CDR3 DNA is TGTGCCTGTGACACTCTTACTGGGGGACCAGACTTCATGCTCATCTTC. Protein product: CACDTLTGGPDFMLIF.

Comment on this clone: The translation of this DNA and the TCRdb protein of a much larger clone differ at residue 5, probably owing to a read error; the protein shown here is translated from the DNA. The chain recombines TRDV1 with TRDJ3; either TRDD2 or TRDD3 may supply D (7 bases each). TCRdb records no J gene; here it was assigned by comparing the DNA to germline. V dropped 4 bases and J dropped 1 base, with 35 bases sitting between them. Germline CDR1 and CDR2: TSWWSYY and QGS. The CDR3 runs 25 residues. This chain's CDR3 is CALGVERGDFLISTGDSWDTRQMFF. CDR3 DNA sequence: TGTGCTCTTGGGGTCGAACGTGGGGACTTCCTAATAAGTACTGGGGATTCCTGGGACACCCGACAGATGTTTTTC.

As to this clone: The TCRdb protein, from a much larger clone, departs from this DNA's translation at residue 6, likely by read error; the protein shown derives from the DNA. The chain is built from TRDV1 and TRDJ1; D not certain. TCRdb carries no J gene annotation; the J gene was assigned here by matching the DNA with germline. Deletions cut 1 base from V and 4 bases from J, with 19 bases between. Germline values: CDR1 TSWWSYY, CDR2 QGS. CDR3 size: 17 residues. CDR3 in amino acids: CALGEPTPVPVGDKLIF. Written as DNA, the CDR3 is TGTGCTCTTGGGGAACCAACCCCCGTTCCCGTGGGCGATAAACTCATCTTT.

Comment on this clone: This likely reflects a read error, since a far larger clone is one base away. In the same sample, other DNA sequences code for this CDR3. This chain connects TRDV1 to TRDJ1; D not certain. Germline matching of the DNA provided the J gene here, since TCRdb leaves it blank. V was cut by 3 bases and J by 3 bases, with 20 bases left in between. Germline assignment: CDR1 TSWWSYY and CDR2 QGS. The CDR3 consists of 17 residues. CDR3 in amino acids: CALGEPEYVRVPDKLIF. The CDR3 nucleotides read TGTGCTCTTGGGGAGCCGGAGTACGTGAGAGTCCCCGATAAACTCATCTTT.

This clone was seen many times. Just one base apart from a much larger clone, this may be a read error. The genes are TRDV1 and TRDJ1; D possibly corresponds to TRDD3 (5 bases). The CDR3 spans 20 residues. Germline V gene lookup returns CDR1 TSWWSYY and CDR2 QGS. Between the trimmed V and J ends, which lost 0 bases and 3 bases, there was a span of 26 bases. CDR3 residues: CALGELVFWNYWRIPDKLIF. CDR3 nucleotide sequence: TGTGCTCTTGGGGAACTAGTCTTCTGGAACTACTGGAGGATCCCCGATAAACTCATCTTT.

Only a few counts were recorded for this clone. The protein TCRdb gives is from a much larger clone and does not agree with this DNA's translation at residue 8, likely a read error; the protein shown here comes from the DNA. This chain links TRDV1 with TRDJ3; 11 bases map to TRDD3. This CDR3 has 21 residues. The J segment lost 4 bases and the V segment lost 0 bases, leaving 11 bases of the junction unmatched. Looked up from germline, CDR1 is TSWWSYY and CDR2 is QGS. The CDR3 is CALGELPSGWGIRWDTRQMFF. The CDR3, as DNA: TGTGCTCTTGGGGAACTACCTTCAGGGTGGGGGATACGATGGGACACCCGACAGATGTTTTTC.

A note on this clone: The TCRdb record carries a much larger clone's protein, which differs from this DNA's translation at residue 19; a read error is the likely cause, and the protein listed here is the DNA translation. The V gene is TRDV1, but the J gene lacks a call; no DNA check was done on the table's D call, TRDD3. CDR1 and CDR2 from the germline V gene are TSWWSYY and QGS. The CDR3 is 21 amino acids. The CDR3 DNA reads TGTGCTCTTAGGGAACTCGGTCCTACAGAGCTACTGGGGGATTGGTGCGATAAACCCATCTTT. Translating it yields CALRELGPTELLGDWCDKPIF.